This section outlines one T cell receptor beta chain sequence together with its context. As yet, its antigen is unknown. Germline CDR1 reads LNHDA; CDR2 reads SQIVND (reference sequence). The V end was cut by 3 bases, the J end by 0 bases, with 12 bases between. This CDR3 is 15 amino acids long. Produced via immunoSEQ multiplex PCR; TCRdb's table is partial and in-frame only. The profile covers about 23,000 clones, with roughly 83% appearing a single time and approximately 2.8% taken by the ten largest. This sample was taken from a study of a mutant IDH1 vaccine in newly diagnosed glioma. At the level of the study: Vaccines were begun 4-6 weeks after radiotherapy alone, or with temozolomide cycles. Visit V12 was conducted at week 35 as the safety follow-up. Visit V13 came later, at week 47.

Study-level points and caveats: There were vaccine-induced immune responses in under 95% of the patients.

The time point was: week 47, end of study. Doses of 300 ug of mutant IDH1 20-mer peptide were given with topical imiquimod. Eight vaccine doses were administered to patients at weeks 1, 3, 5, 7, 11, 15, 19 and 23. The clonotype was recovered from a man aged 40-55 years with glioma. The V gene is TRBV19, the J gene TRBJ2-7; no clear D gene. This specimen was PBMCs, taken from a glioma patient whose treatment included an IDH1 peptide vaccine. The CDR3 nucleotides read TGTGCCAGTAGTATCTCGGCAGGCATCTCCTACGAGCAGTACTTC. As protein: CASSISAGISYEQYF.